This passage covers 26 T cell receptor beta chains from one sample sequenced in a study of response to subunit inactivated influenza vaccine. From the RT-PCR reads, TCRdb called clonotypes with MiXCR, one entry per CDR3 protein. The table lists 650,000 to 850,000 distinct CDR3 sequences, more than 11% of them singletons. The sample was PBMCs from blood, taken roughly 2 weeks before vaccination. These receptors came from a man aged 50-60 years who received an inactivated influenza vaccine.

This clonotype came up once. A much larger clone lies a single base off, so this may be a read error. The CDR3 is CSVLRGSTYEQYF. The CDR3 region has the DNA TGCAGTGTCCTAAGGGGCTCGACCTACGAGCAGTACTTC. V and J are TRBV20-1 and TRBJ2-7, with a tentative D call TRBD1 (5 bases). This CDR3 comprises 13 residues. The V gene's germline CDR1 is DFQATT and CDR2 SNEGSKA (reference sequence). V was shortened by 7 bases and J by 2 bases, with 15 bases between the two germline ends.

This clonotype was observed a handful of times. The chain combines TRBV28 with TRBJ2-7; the match to TRBD2 covers 7 bases. Looked up from germline, CDR1 is MDHEN and CDR2 is SYDVKM. V lost 1 base and J lost 2; bases outside the gene matches: 2. The CDR3 loop spans 14 amino acids. The CDR3 is CASSLFRGAYEQYF. CDR3 nucleotide sequence: TGTGCCAGCAGTTTATTTCGGGGGGCCTACGAGCAGTACTTC.

The genes are TRBV10-3 and TRBJ1-1; weak D call: TRBD1 (6 bases). Trimming left V 7 bases short and J 3 bases short, with 12 bases between. CDR1 and CDR2 from the germline V gene are ENHRY and SYGVKD. CDR3 length equals 13 residues. Here the CDR3 reads CAINGQWDTEAFF. The DNA of the CDR3 is TGTGCCATCAATGGACAGTGGGACACTGAAGCTTTCTTT.

The chain links TRBV27 to TRBJ2-5; 8 bases are a match to TRBD2. CDR3 length: 15 amino acids. CDR1 and CDR2 (germline): MNHEY, SMNVEV (reference sequence). The V segment lost 7 bases and the J segment 5 bases; nucleotides outside the gene matches: 12. DNA for the CDR3: TGTGCCAGCACCACCTCGGGGGGGCCACGGGAGACCCAGTACTTC. This sequence encodes CASTTSGGPRETQYF.

The chain couples TRBV4-2 to TRBJ2-7; D perhaps matches TRBD2 (6 bases). This CDR3 is built from 16 residues. Per the germline V gene, CDR1 is LGHNA and CDR2 is YNFKEQ. Trimming took 0 bases from V and 2 from J, leaving 14 bases between them. This CDR3 is CASSQDYAGPTYEQYF. The CDR3 DNA is TGTGCCAGCAGCCAAGATTATGCGGGGCCTACCTACGAGCAGTACTTC.

V usage is TRBV5-5 and J usage is TRBJ2-3; the match to TRBD2 covers 11 bases. Germline values: CDR1 SGHKS, CDR2 YYEKEE (reference sequence). J gave up 6 bases and V 3 bases, and 6 bases lay outside the gene matches. The CDR3 totals 15 residues. This CDR3 is CASSSTSGTIDTQYF. The CDR3, as DNA: TGTGCCAGCAGCTCGACTAGCGGGACGATCGATACGCAGTATTTT.

This clonotype was counted a few times. The rearrangement uses TRBV7-2 and TRBJ2-2; 7 positions agree with TRBD1. The V gene end was trimmed by 5 bases and the J gene end by 6 bases; junction bases not matched to a gene: 3. CDR3 length: 13 residues. Germline V CDR1 and CDR2: SGHTA, FQGNSA. CDR3: CASSKTGSGELFF. CDR3 coding DNA: TGTGCCAGCAGCAAGACAGGGTCCGGGGAGCTGTTTTTT.

This clonotype occurred a few times. The gene calls are TRBV27 and TRBJ2-1; TRBD2 is a possible D gene (5 bases). The germline V gene has CDR1 MNHEY and CDR2 SMNVEV (reference sequence). The CDR3 covers 16 residues. V lost 0 bases to trimming and J lost 2 bases, with 11 bases between them. DNA of the CDR3: TGTGCCAGCAGTTTATCCGCTAGCTATCCCTACAATGAGCAGTTCTTC. Protein sequence: CASSLSASYPYNEQFF.

In its sample, this clonotype was seen many times. This chain joins TRBV28 and TRBJ2-1; the D gene is possibly TRBD2 (7 bases). The CDR3 covers 16 residues. V was trimmed by 2 bases and J by 2 bases, leaving 13 bases between them. From germline, CDR1 is MDHEN and CDR2 SYDVKM. The chain's CDR3 is CASSLGGGGAYNEQFF. The CDR3 bases are TGTGCCAGCAGTTTAGGGGGCGGGGGAGCCTACAATGAGCAGTTCTTC.

This clonotype was counted a few times. This chain joins TRBV12-3 or TRBV12-4 and TRBJ2-2, with 9 positions matching TRBD1. V lost 5 bases to trimming and J lost 1 base; unmatched junction nucleotides: 5. The CDR3 contains 16 residues. CDR3 in DNA: TGTGCCAGCAGTGCAAGGACAGGGGTGAACACCGGGGAGCTGTTTTTT. This gives the protein CASSARTGVNTGELFF.

As to this clonotype: An end of the junction does not agree with germline; a read error may underlie this. The chain recombines TRBV20-1 with TRBJ2-3, with 8 bases lining up with TRBD1. There are 16 residues in the CDR3. Germline assignment: CDR1 DFQATT and CDR2 SNEGSKA (reference sequence). The CDR3 protein is CCANPQTGVATDTQYF. The CDR3 nucleotides are TGCTGTGCTAACCCTCAGACAGGGGTTGCCACAGATACGCAGTATTTT.

This clonotype was counted between two and nine times. The CDR3 nucleotides are TGTGCCAGTAGTGTCATGACTACCTACGAGCAGTACTTC. As protein: CASSVMTTYEQYF. The chain carries TRBV19 and TRBJ2-7, with D possibly TRBD2 on 5 matching bases. The V end lost 5 bases, the J end lost 2 bases, and 10 bases lay between the germline ends. In germline, CDR1 is LNHDA, CDR2 SQIVND (reference sequence). The CDR3 consists of 13 residues.

This clonotype was counted between two and nine times. This chain connects TRBV20-1 to TRBJ2-7; TRBD1 might be the D (6 bases). Trimming left V 4 bases short and J 1 base short, with 8 bases between. The CDR3 contains 12 residues. Per the germline V gene, CDR1 is DFQATT and CDR2 is SNEGSKA (reference sequence). The CDR3: CSATQGSYEQYF. The CDR3 nucleotides are TGCAGTGCTACCCAGGGGTCCTACGAGCAGTACTTC.

The sample holds many counts of this clonotype. This chain connects TRBV5-1 to TRBJ2-2; 11 bases match TRBD2. CDR1 and CDR2 (germline): SGHRS, YFSETQ. The length of the CDR3 is 15 residues. The ends lost 3 bases at V and 6 bases at J; junction bases unmatched: 4. The CDR3 DNA is TGCGCCAGCAGCTCGACTAGCGGGATGGCCGGGGAGCTGTTTTTT. Translation: CASSSTSGMAGELFF.

Ten or more counts support this clonotype. The V gene is TRBV4-1, the J gene TRBJ2-7, with 13 positions matching TRBD2. Germline V gene sequence: CDR1 MGHRA, CDR2 YSYEKL. The CDR3 totals 19 residues. V lost 4 bases to trimming and J lost 1 base; unmatched junction nucleotides: 13. In DNA, the CDR3 is TGCGCCAGCAGCCTAATAATGACTAGCGGGGGGCCATCTTCCTACGAGCAGTACTTC. Amino acid sequence: CASSLIMTSGGPSSYEQYF.

V usage is TRBV4-1 and J usage is TRBJ1-1, with TRBD1 identical over 12 bases. V lost 3 bases and J lost 5; bases outside the gene matches: 7. The CDR3 covers 16 residues. Germline CDR1 is MGHRA and CDR2 is YSYEKL. The CDR3 sequence: CASSHPGQGAWTEAFF. CDR3 nucleotide sequence: TGCGCCAGCAGCCATCCGGGACAGGGGGCCTGGACTGAAGCTTTCTTT.

The gene calls are TRBV27 and TRBJ2-7, with D possibly TRBD2 on 6 matching bases. CDR3 size: 13 residues. Trimming cost V 6 bases and J 2 bases, with 11 bases left between them. Germline V gene data show CDR1 as MNHEY and CDR2 as SMNVEV (reference sequence). The CDR3 here is CASSQSGAYEQYF. CDR3 bases: TGTGCCAGCAGCCAGTCGGGGGCCTACGAGCAGTACTTC.

This chain links TRBV12-3 or TRBV12-4 with TRBJ2-7; 8 bases are a match to TRBD1. V gave up 5 bases and J gave up 2 bases; unmatched junction bases: 11. The CDR3 loop spans 16 amino acids. CDR3 DNA: TGTGCCAGCAGTCAACGCGGCAGGGACAGGACCTACGAGCAGTACTTC. This encodes CASSQRGRDRTYEQYF.

The rearrangement links TRBV6-2 or TRBV6-3 to TRBJ1-5; D is uncertain. V lost 2 bases, J lost 5 bases, and 7 bases lay in between. This CDR3 comprises 13 residues. Per germline, CDR1 MNHEY and CDR2 SVGEGT. In DNA, the CDR3 is TGTGCCAGCAGTTACCGGGCCTATCAGCCCCAGCATTTT. Its translation is CASSYRAYQPQHF.

This clonotype was seen a handful of times. This chain links TRBV27 with TRBJ2-2; 7 bases map to TRBD1. The germline V gene has CDR1 MNHEY and CDR2 SMNVEV (reference sequence). After removal of 5 bases from V and 6 bases from J, the junction contained 6 bases not matched to a gene. This CDR3 comprises 14 residues. The CDR3 region is CASSTRQGAGELFF. The CDR3, as DNA: TGTGCCAGCAGTACCCGACAGGGTGCCGGGGAGCTGTTTTTT.

This clonotype was seen a handful of times. The chain is built from TRBV24-1 and TRBJ2-5, with 7 bases identical to TRBD2. CDR1 KGHDR and CDR2 SFDVKD come from the germline V gene. V lost 3 bases and J lost 5; bases outside the gene matches: 2. The CDR3 sequence is 13 residues long. The CDR3 nucleotides are TGTGCCACCAGTGATCCCGGGGGGGAGACCCAGTACTTC. It codes for CATSDPGGETQYF.

CDR3 nucleotide sequence: TGCGCCAGCAGCTTGGGGTGGGGACAGACCTACGAGCAGTACTTC. Amino acids: CASSLGWGQTYEQYF. The V gene is TRBV5-1, the J gene TRBJ2-7, with TRBD1 identical over 7 bases. The CDR3 has 15 residues. J was trimmed by 2 bases and V by 0 bases; bases with no gene match: 5. Germline values: CDR1 SGHRS, CDR2 YFSETQ. Together with reference TRBV5-1 and TRBJ2-7, the CDR3 gives the full variable domain: KAGVTQTPRYLIKTRGQQVTLSCSPISGHRSVSWYQQTPGQGLQFLFEYFSETQRNKGNFPGRFSGRQFSNSRSEMNVSTLELGDSALYLCASSLGWGQTYEQYFGPGTRLTVT.

In this sample, this clonotype turned up a few times. V gene TRBV10-3 combines with J gene TRBJ2-2; TRBD2 matches at 10 bases. V shed 0 bases, J shed 3 bases, and the junction held 4 bases outside the gene matches. The germline V gene encodes CDR1 ENHRY and CDR2 SYGVKD. This CDR3 contains 17 residues. CDR3 amino acids: CAISESRLAGDTGELFF. Here the CDR3 DNA reads TGTGCCATCAGTGAGTCGCGGCTAGCGGGAGACACCGGGGAGCTGTTTTTT.

The chain joins TRBV7-9 to TRBJ2-2; tentative D call: TRBD2 (6 bases). The V end was cut by 4 bases, the J end by 5 bases, with 20 bases between. CDR1 is SEHNR, CDR2 FQNEAQ, per germline (reference sequence). This CDR3 is 17 amino acids long. The CDR3 DNA is TGTGCCAGCAGCTCGCCGACGGGACTCGGAGGGACCGGGGAGCTGTTTTTT. Translation: CASSSPTGLGGTGELFF.

This clonotype was detected only a few times. The chain uses TRBV7-2 and TRBJ2-3, with D perhaps being TRBD1 or TRBD2 (5 bases each). Trimming took off 0 bases at V and 3 bases at J, with 10 bases between the two ends. The germline CDR1 and CDR2 sequences are SGHTA and FQGNSA. The CDR3 consists of 15 residues. CDR3 nucleotides: TGTGCCAGCAGCTTAGCGGTGGGACGTACAGATACGCAGTATTTT. Residues: CASSLAVGRTDTQYF.

In its sample, this clonotype was seen many times. The chain links TRBV27 to TRBJ2-3; 10 bases line up with TRBD1. The V segment lost 5 bases and the J segment 5 bases; nucleotides outside the gene matches: 4. The CDR3 has 14 residues. In germline, CDR1 is MNHEY, CDR2 SMNVEV (reference sequence). DNA for the CDR3: TGTGCCAGCAGTCCCGGGACAGGGGTAGATACGCAGTATTTT. Amino acid sequence: CASSPGTGVDTQYF.